The TCR beta chain under discussion was sequenced for a study of a mutant IDH1 vaccine in newly diagnosed glioma. Study as a whole: Patients previously underwent radiotherapy, temozolomide, or both, and most underwent both.

Study findings and constraints: With respect to changes in top peripheral T cell clonotypes, pseudoprogression seemed unrelated. Overall, around 94% of patients had vaccine-induced immune responses.

Here immunoSEQ multiplex PCR was the method, and the copy in TCRdb shows in-frame clones only, minus some. This sample yields over 25,000 clones, of which roughly 79% are seen a single time; about 9.3% belongs to the top ten. Looked up from germline, CDR1 is SEHNR and CDR2 is FQNEAQ (reference sequence). The CDR3 extends over 19 amino acids. V lost 2 bases to trimming and J lost 1 base, with 23 bases between them. Time point in this sample: week 35, safety follow-up. One vaccine dose held 300 ug of mutant IDH1 20-mer peptide and came with topical imiquimod. Points on this clone: Its antigen is not known.

This sequence originates from a woman aged 25 to 39 with glioma. Some clones in this sample may be carry-over from other donors' samples. Sequenced here: PBMCs, sampled from a glioma patient whose treatment included an IDH1 peptide vaccine. The genes are TRBV7-9 and TRBJ2-5; a weak D match, TRBD2 (6 bases). This CDR3 is CASSLLRWSGDLAQETQYF. The CDR3 DNA reads as TGTGCCAGCAGCTTACTTCGGTGGTCGGGGGATTTGGCCCAAGAGACCCAGTACTTC.